Following are 30 T cell receptor beta chains from one sample sequenced in a study of shared clonotypes between healthy human individuals. The naive CD8 population came from CD45RO-negative cells selected for CCR7, without terminally differentiated effector memory CD45RA+ cells. The method was immunoSEQ multiplex PCR; TCRdb's version includes in-frame clones alone and lacks a portion of them. This sample has 600,000 or so clones, with 95% to 98% found just once. Sequencing was carried out using naive CD8+ T cells sorted from blood. These receptors originate from a man in his thirties or forties in good health.

J is TRBJ2-1 and V is TRBV7-8; TRBD2 matches at 9 bases. The V gene's germline CDR1 is SGHVS and CDR2 FQNEAQ. The J segment lost 7 bases and the V segment lost 3 bases, leaving 10 bases of the junction unmatched. The CDR3 extends over 16 amino acids. This chain's CDR3 is CASSLNSGSASNEQFF. CDR3 DNA: TGTGCCAGCAGCTTGAATAGCGGGAGTGCAAGTAATGAGCAGTTCTTC.

The chain combines TRBV13 with TRBJ2-7, with TRBD2 matching over 7 bases. The V gene's germline CDR1 is PRHDT and CDR2 FYEKMQ (reference sequence). V gave up 1 base and J gave up 0 bases; unmatched junction bases: 3. The CDR3 runs to 15 residues. The CDR3 is CASSLVSGGSYEQYF. CDR3 DNA: TGTGCCAGCAGCTTAGTTTCGGGAGGCTCCTACGAGCAGTACTTC.

The chain recombines TRBV10-1 with TRBJ1-2; D gene ambiguous. V was trimmed by 0 bases and J by 5 bases, leaving 7 bases between them. Germline V lookup: CDR1 WNHNN, CDR2 SYGVQD (reference sequence). This CDR3 contains 13 residues. The CDR3 spells CASSESTLYGYTF. For the CDR3, the DNA is TGCGCCAGCAGTGAGTCGACGTTATATGGCTACACCTTC.

The chain has TRBV27 and TRBJ2-7, with 9 bases matching TRBD2. With 0 bases clipped from V and 6 bases from J, the junction kept 9 bases outside the gene matches. From germline, CDR1 is MNHEY and CDR2 SMNVEV (reference sequence). The length of the CDR3 is 16 residues. CDR3 DNA: TGTGCCAGCAGTTTATCTGGCGGGAGGGCCCAATTCGAGCAGTACTTC. Translated, it gives CASSLSGGRAQFEQYF.

This clone was seen once. The rearrangement links TRBV5-6 to TRBJ2-3; a possible D gene is TRBD2 (5 bases). Per the germline V gene, CDR1 is SGHDT and CDR2 is YYEEEE. The CDR3 consists of 15 residues. Trimming pared 4 bases from V and 5 bases from J, leaving 17 bases between. This chain's CDR3 is CASSPVGSGKDTQYF. DNA for the CDR3: TGTGCCAGCAGCCCGGTGGGGAGTGGGAAAGATACGCAGTATTTT.

Comment on this clone: Other DNA sequences in the same sample also yield this CDR3. The chain recombines TRBV27 with TRBJ2-7; 7 positions match TRBD1. V dropped 5 bases and J dropped 3; count of bases not matched to a gene: 4. Germline CDR1 and CDR2: MNHEY and SMNVEV (reference sequence). This CDR3 has 13 residues. The CDR3 loop is CASSPYRGYEQYF. The CDR3 bases are TGTGCCAGCAGTCCCTACAGGGGCTACGAGCAGTACTTC.

The genes are TRBV7-9 and TRBJ2-2, with unresolved D. There are 11 residues in the CDR3. Germline V gives CDR1 SEHNR, CDR2 FQNEAQ (reference sequence). The V end lost 3 bases, the J end lost 9 bases, and 5 bases lay between the germline ends. This chain's CDR3 is CASSLGRELFF. The CDR3 DNA follows: TGTGCCAGCAGCTTGGGTAGGGAGCTGTTTTTT.

The chain couples TRBV29-1 to TRBJ2-1; tentative D call: TRBD2 (5 bases). V shed 2 bases and J shed 4 bases, with 9 bases lying between them. The CDR3 extends over 13 amino acids. Per germline, CDR1 SQVTM and CDR2 ANQGSEA. CDR3 region: CSVEYGNYNEQFF. CDR3 DNA sequence: TGCAGCGTTGAATACGGGAATTACAATGAGCAGTTCTTC.

In this sample, this clone turned up once. This rearrangement joins TRBV29-1 to TRBJ2-3, with D tentatively TRBD1 (6 bases). Trimming pared 3 bases from V and 0 bases from J, leaving 13 bases between. The length of the CDR3 is 15 residues. CDR1 is SQVTM and CDR2 is ANQGSEA in the germline V gene. CDR3 coding DNA: TGCAGCGTTGAGATGGGGGCGAGGAGCACAGATACGCAGTATTTT. This codes for CSVEMGARSTDTQYF.

J is TRBJ2-7 and V is TRBV7-6; 9 bases agree with TRBD2. The V gene end was trimmed by 1 base and the J gene end by 5 bases; junction bases not matched to a gene: 12. Germline V CDR1 and CDR2: SGHVS, FNYEAQ. This CDR3 is 17 amino acids long. Here the CDR3 reads CASSLEASGNFVDEQYF. The CDR3 DNA reads as TGTGCCAGCAGCTTAGAGGCTAGCGGGAATTTTGTGGACGAGCAGTACTTC. The full variable domain, with the rest looked up from reference TRBV7-6 and TRBJ2-7, is GAGVSQSPRYKVTKRGQDVALRCDPISGHVSLYWYRQALGQGPEFLTYFNYEAQQDKSGLPNDRFSAERPEGSISTLTIQRTEQRDSAMYRCASSLEASGNFVDEQYFGPGTRLTVT.

The chain uses TRBV27 and TRBJ1-2; D unresolved. CDR3 size: 15 residues. V was shortened by 4 bases and J by 7 bases, with 19 bases between the two germline ends. Per germline, CDR1 MNHEY and CDR2 SMNVEV (reference sequence). The DNA for the CDR3 is TGTGCCAGCAGTTCGCTCGGACTGTCGATTCTTGGCTACACCTTC. This translates into CASSSLGLSILGYTF.

This clone appeared a single time. The rearrangement joins TRBV28 to TRBJ2-7, with a weak D call TRBD2 (6 bases). This CDR3 has 13 amino acids. Germline assignment: CDR1 MDHEN and CDR2 SYDVKM. Trimming took off 9 bases at V and 2 bases at J, with 14 bases between the two ends. CDR3 residues: CASMEAGTYEQYF. CDR3 DNA sequence: TGTGCCAGTATGGAAGCGGGCACCTACGAGCAGTACTTC.

The count of this clone is one. The chain is built from TRBV5-4 and TRBJ2-1; 7 nucleotides align to TRBD1. With V trimmed by 0 bases and J by 2 bases, 2 bases remained unmatched. The CDR3 loop spans 15 amino acids. Germline CDR1 and CDR2: SGHNT and YYREEE (reference sequence). The CDR3 protein is CASSLDRGPYNEQFF. The CDR3 nucleotides read TGTGCCAGCAGCTTGGACAGGGGACCCTACAATGAGCAGTTCTTC.

The chain has TRBV7-3 and TRBJ1-1; no clear D gene. Trimming pared 6 bases from V and 4 bases from J, leaving 12 bases between. CDR3 length equals 13 residues. CDR1 and CDR2 (germline): SGHTA, FQGTGA. CDR3 in amino acids: CASSRLGGTEAFF. CDR3 nucleotides: TGTGCCAGCAGTCGACTGGGCGGCACTGAAGCTTTCTTT.

This clone came up once. This chain links TRBV27 with TRBJ2-1; tentative D call: TRBD2 (6 bases). With 0 bases removed from V and 9 bases from J, the gap between germline ends came to 9 bases. CDR1 MNHEY and CDR2 SMNVEV come from the germline V gene (reference sequence). This CDR3 has 13 amino acids. The CDR3 DNA reads as TGTGCCAGCAGTTTATCTAGCGGAACTGAGCAGTTCTTC. Protein: CASSLSSGTEQFF.

In nucleotides, the CDR3 is TGCGCCAGCAGCCAGCCGCCGGGGGGCCCCAGGGCTGAAGCTTTCTTT. Its translation is CASSQPPGGPRAEAFF. The chain carries TRBV4-1 and TRBJ1-1; tentatively, D is TRBD1 (6 bases). Germline V gene lookup returns CDR1 MGHRA and CDR2 YSYEKL. The CDR3 contains 16 residues. V lost 3 bases and J lost 6, with 20 bases in between.

The chain has TRBV4-1 and TRBJ2-7; D remains ambiguous. V dropped 1 base and J dropped 3 bases, with 10 bases sitting between them. The CDR3 has 14 amino acids. Looked up from germline, CDR1 is MGHRA and CDR2 is YSYEKL. The CDR3 region has the DNA TGCGCCAGCAGCCAAGCTCCAGACATCTACGAGCAGTACTTC. It specifies CASSQAPDIYEQYF.

The chain is built from TRBV27 and TRBJ2-7; 7 nucleotides line up with TRBD2. This CDR3 is built from 14 residues. CDR1 and CDR2 (germline): MNHEY, SMNVEV (reference sequence). The V gene end was trimmed by 5 bases and the J gene end by 6 bases; junction bases not matched to a gene: 10. The CDR3 loop reads CASSPYRGDPEQYF. The CDR3 nucleotides are TGTGCCAGCAGTCCCTACCGGGGGGATCCCGAGCAGTACTTC.

V is TRBV27 and J is TRBJ2-1; maybe TRBD2 (6 bases). From germline, CDR1 is MNHEY and CDR2 SMNVEV (reference sequence). V lost 8 bases to trimming and J lost 4 bases, with 15 bases between them. CDR3 length: 14 amino acids. The chain's CDR3 is CASGTLGGYNEQFF. CDR3 bases: TGTGCCAGCGGCACACTTGGGGGGTACAATGAGCAGTTCTTC.

The DNA for the CDR3 is TGTGCCAGCAGCTTAGTTGGAACAGGTTCCTACGAGCAGTACTTC. It codes for CASSLVGTGSYEQYF. V gene TRBV7-2 combines with J gene TRBJ2-7; D is possibly TRBD1 (5 bases). Germline V gene sequence: CDR1 SGHTA, CDR2 FQGNSA. Trimming took 1 base from V and 1 from J, leaving 11 bases between them. There are 15 residues in the CDR3.

The chain carries TRBV2 and TRBJ2-5; D is possibly TRBD2 (6 bases). CDR3 size: 17 residues. CDR1 SNHLY and CDR2 FYNNEI come from the germline V gene. V was trimmed by 3 bases and J by 4 bases, leaving 21 bases between them. Written as DNA, the CDR3 is TGTGCCAGCAGTGAGAACGCGCTGTGGAAGGGAGGAGAGACCCAGTACTTC. Its translation: CASSENALWKGGETQYF.

This rearrangement joins TRBV7-7 to TRBJ2-2; 8 bases map to TRBD1. The CDR3 contains 18 residues. V shed 3 bases, J shed 2 bases, and the junction held 11 bases outside the gene matches. In germline, CDR1 is SSHAT, CDR2 FNYEAQ (reference sequence). The CDR3 nucleotides read TGTGCCAGCAGCTTCCGAGGAGGGGGACAGGTCAACACCGGGGAGCTGTTTTTT. This sequence encodes CASSFRGGGQVNTGELFF. The entire variable domain, with the rest obtained from reference TRBV7-7 and TRBJ2-2, is as follows: GAGVSQSPRYKVTKRGQDVTLRCDPISSHATLYWYQQALGQGPEFLTYFNYEAQPDKSGLPSDRFSAERPEGSISTLTIQRTEQRDSAMYRCASSFRGGGQVNTGELFFGEGSRLTVL.

A note on this clone: The same CDR3 can be traced to other DNA sequences in this sample. The chain is built from TRBV9 and TRBJ2-1; TRBD2 matches 11 bases. The CDR3 contains 16 residues. With 0 bases clipped from V and 4 bases from J, the junction kept 3 bases outside the gene matches. Per germline, CDR1 SGDLS and CDR2 YYNGEE. This CDR3 reads CASSVGTSGSYNEQFF. CDR3 in DNA: TGTGCCAGCAGCGTAGGGACTAGCGGGTCTTACAATGAGCAGTTCTTC.

The chain recombines TRBV5-4 with TRBJ2-1; no clear D. Between the trimmed V and J ends, which lost 4 bases and 8 bases, there was a span of 13 bases. CDR3 length equals 13 residues. Per germline, CDR1 SGHNT and CDR2 YYREEE (reference sequence). The CDR3: CASSIGGRDEQFF. The CDR3 DNA sequence: TGTGCCAGCAGCATCGGCGGACGGGATGAGCAGTTCTTC.

This chain connects TRBV14 to TRBJ2-7; D possibly matches TRBD1 or TRBD2 (5 bases each). Trimming took 1 base from V and 5 from J, leaving 15 bases between them. There are 15 residues in the CDR3. The germline gives CDR1 SGHDN, CDR2 FVKESK. The CDR3 region has the DNA TGTGCCAGCAGCCAAGGAGCTCCAGGGACCGACGAGCAGTACTTC. This translates into CASSQGAPGTDEQYF.

The chain uses TRBV2 and TRBJ2-1; D tentatively fits TRBD1 or TRBD2 (5 bases each). The length of the CDR3 is 13 residues. Germline values: CDR1 SNHLY, CDR2 FYNNEI. The ends were cut back, 4 bases at V and 7 bases at J, with 11 bases in the middle. In DNA form, the CDR3 reads TGTGCCAGCAGTGTATCCGGGGCTAATGAGCAGTTCTTC. Translating it yields CASSVSGANEQFF. The entire variable domain, with the rest obtained from reference TRBV2 and TRBJ2-1, is as follows: EPEVTQTPSHQVTQMGQEVILRCVPISNHLYFYWYRQILGQKVEFLVSFYNNEISEKSEIFDDQFSVERPDGSNFTLKIRSTKLEDSAMYFCASSVSGANEQFFGPGTRLTVL.

The gene calls are TRBV28 and TRBJ2-1; 10 bases line up with TRBD2. This CDR3 is 14 amino acids long. J was trimmed by 0 bases and V by 7 bases; bases with no gene match: 0. In germline, CDR1 is MDHEN, CDR2 SYDVKM. For the CDR3, the DNA is TGTGCCAGCAAGCGGGAGGGCTCCTACAATGAGCAGTTCTTC. It codes for CASKREGSYNEQFF.

This sequence joins TRBV5-5 and TRBJ1-3; possible D gene TRBD1, 5 bases. The CDR3 length is 14 residues. V was clipped by 3 bases and J by 2 bases, with 9 bases between them. In germline, CDR1 is SGHKS, CDR2 YYEKEE (reference sequence). CDR3 in amino acids: CASSWGGAGNTIYF. CDR3 nucleotide sequence: TGTGCCAGCAGCTGGGGAGGGGCTGGAAACACCATATATTTT.

The gene calls are TRBV7-2 and TRBJ2-1; D may be TRBD2 (6 bases). This CDR3 is 14 amino acids long. V shed 3 bases and J shed 4 bases, with 10 bases lying between them. CDR1 is SGHTA, CDR2 FQGNSA, per germline. CDR3 nucleotide sequence: TGTGCCAGCAGCTTGGGGACTTCTTACAATGAGCAGTTCTTC. Translation gives CASSLGTSYNEQFF.

The rearrangement uses TRBV12-5 and TRBJ2-1; D might be TRBD2 (5 bases). CDR3 size: 18 residues. CDR1 and CDR2 (germline): LGHNT, FRNRAP. With 1 base removed from V and 4 bases from J, the gap between germline ends came to 20 bases. Written as DNA, the CDR3 is TGTGCTAGTGGTTTGGCCCAAGGGAGCCACTCGATTTACAATGAGCAGTTCTTC. This encodes CASGLAQGSHSIYNEQFF.